Listed here is a single TCR beta chain. The antigen this receptor binds is unknown. No clone much larger than this one lies a single base away; base qualities are absent. This sample is drawn from a study of OX40 agonist ivuxolimab in advanced cancers. For the study in its entirety: Ivuxolimab was an agonistic, fully human IgG2 monoclonal antibody directed against OX40 (CD134), a costimulatory receptor. Intravenous ivuxolimab was administered to patients every 2 weeks at six dose levels: 0.01, 0.1, 0.3, 1.5, 3 and 10 mg/kg. Of the roughly 51 patients in dose escalation, about 20 had hepatocellular carcinoma, about 15 had melanoma, 9 had renal cell carcinoma and 9 had head and neck cancer. The dose-escalation cohort was roughly 83% male with a mean age of about 58 years, ranging from roughly 23 to 79. Patients were allowed to have had prior anti-PD-1, anti-PD-L1 or anti-CTLA-4 therapy, and less than 45% of the dose-escalation patients had previously received checkpoint inhibitors. Partial responses were achieved by three dose-escalation patients, of whom one had hepatocellular carcinoma and two had cutaneous melanoma. Peripheral TCRbeta sequencing was intended to test whether TCR sequence diversity was altered and clonal T-cell expansion was caused by ivuxolimab. The paper describes the monotherapy dose-escalation part (N ≈ 52 patients) of the phase I trial of ivuxolimab. What the study reported, not specific to this receptor: After ivuxolimab, CD8+ T cells had more expanded clones than CD4+ T cells on average. Partial responders in the 0.1-3.0 mg/kg groups had among the lowest normalized peripheral clonal expansion, especially among CD8+ T cells. Low levels of normalized T-cell clonal expansion were also shown by some nonresponding patients. The antigen specificity of the clonally expanded peripheral T cells was not determined. Clonal expansion of both CD4+ and CD8+ blood T cells was observed from baseline to week 6 at doses 0.1 to 3.0 mg/kg.

Patients with autoimmune disease history or receiving systemic immunosuppression were excluded from the trial. In every dose cohort, peripheral blood was drawn for TCR sequencing at baseline, cycle 4 day 1, and cycle 7 day 1. The samples were drawn from a first-in-human, open-label, multicenter phase I dose-escalation trial of ivuxolimab. Adults with locally advanced or metastatic melanoma, renal cell carcinoma, hepatocellular carcinoma or head and neck squamous cell carcinoma were enrolled in the trial. Before TCR sequencing, CD4+ and CD8+ T cells were separately sorted from peripheral blood. The junction shows trimming of 8 bases on V and 6 bases on J, and the gene matches do not reach 13 bases of it. CDR1 and CDR2, per the germline V gene, are SNHLY and FYNNEI. The CDR3 measures 15 amino acids from cysteine to phenylalanine. The entry retains the CDR3 DNA only, 45 bases that are in frame from base 1.

Genomic DNA was extracted from sorted cells for sequencing of the TCRbeta CDR3 region. TCRbeta CDR3 regions were sequenced using the immunoSEQ Assay. TCRdb retrieved this table from immuneACCESS and kept in-frame rearrangements only. Not all clones are present; in checked studies, unresolved V genes account for under half, and no reason is known for the remainder. This sample has 77,000 or so clones in its table, and 80% to 95% of those were observed once. The top ten clonotypes cover 0.32% of the sample. The sample consisted of CD4+ or CD8+ T cells sorted from blood, taken in a trial of the OX40 agonist ivuxolimab. The sequence came from an adult with an advanced solid tumor such as melanoma, head and neck, liver or kidney cancer. The rearrangement combines TRBV2 with TRBJ1-5; TRBD1 lines up with 7 middle nucleotides. The CDR3 here reads CASHRQGGIGQPQHF. The sequenced DNA: TGTGCCAGCCACCGACAGGGAGGAATCGGTCAGCCCCAGCATTTT.